These 26 T cell receptor beta chains share one sample of origin, sequenced in a study of metastatic and nonmetastatic thyroid tumors. Ahead of thyroid surgery, no patient had received treatment of any kind. Through MiXCR, TCRdb re-clonotyped the PCR reads. The profile shows 64,000 or so clones, about 17% of them singletons. Sample: blood. Source of these receptors: a male donor with papillary thyroid cancer or a benign thyroid nodule (not recorded which). Some clones in this sample may be carry-over from other donors' samples.

This clone was counted ten times or more. The CDR3 DNA reads TGTGCCAGCAGCCCGACCGAGCTCAACACTGAAGCTTTCTTT. Its translation is CASSPTELNTEAFF. The V and J genes are TRBV7-9 and TRBJ1-1; D unclear. Germline CDR1 is SEHNR and CDR2 is FQNEAQ (reference sequence). Trimming stripped 5 bases from V and 2 bases from J, with 12 bases between. CDR3 size: 14 residues.

This clone was observed many times. Other DNA sequences of this sample code for an identical CDR3. The V gene is TRBV20-1, the J gene TRBJ1-1; 8 positions match TRBD1. This CDR3 region has 12 residues. CDR1 DFQATT and CDR2 SNEGSKA come from the germline V gene (reference sequence). V lost 5 bases to trimming and J lost 3 bases; unmatched junction nucleotides: 2. The CDR3 region is CSAPRGHTEAFF. In nucleotides, the CDR3 is TGCAGTGCTCCCAGGGGGCACACTGAAGCTTTCTTT.

This clone was detected ten times or more. The V call is TRBV6-4, the J call TRBJ2-3; perhaps TRBD1 as D (5 bases). The CDR3 runs to 14 residues. Germline V CDR1 and CDR2: MRHNA, SNTAGT. Trimming cost V 0 bases and J 3 bases, with 7 bases left between them. CDR3 in DNA: TGTGCCAGCAGTGACTCGAAGGGGACAGATACGCAGTATTTT. Translation gives CASSDSKGTDTQYF.

In this sample, this clone turned up many times. The chain combines TRBV10-3 with TRBJ1-1; 7 bases line up with TRBD1. CDR3 length: 14 amino acids. Trimming took 6 bases from V and 4 from J; bases not matched to a gene: 8. The germline gives CDR1 ENHRY, CDR2 SYGVKD. The CDR3 spells CAIRPGQAGTEAFF. For the CDR3, the DNA is TGTGCCATCAGACCCGGACAGGCGGGCACTGAAGCTTTCTTT.

This clone was seen many times. The J gene is TRBJ2-7, the V gene TRBV6-1, with D perhaps given as TRBD1 or TRBD2 (5 bases each). The CDR3 covers 13 residues. CDR1 and CDR2 from the germline V gene are MNHNS and SASEGT. The germline V and J ends were trimmed by 5 bases and 7 bases, with 15 bases remaining between them. The CDR3 DNA reads as TGTGCCAGCAGTCCCCTTGGGGGATATGAGCAGTACGTC. It specifies CASSPLGGYEQYV.

Only a few counts were recorded for this clone. Germline and junction disagree at one end, which may indicate a read error. CDR3 in DNA: TGTGTCAGCAGTGCCGTTGGACTAGAGGGGGAAGAGACCCAGTACTTC. Translated: CVSSAVGLEGEETQYF. The chain is built from TRBV28 and TRBJ2-5; D perhaps matches TRBD2 (7 bases). The CDR3 extends over 16 amino acids. Germline loops: CDR1 MDHEN, CDR2 SYDVKM. The full variable domain, completed using reference TRBV28 and TRBJ2-5, is DVKVTQSSRYLVKRTGEKVFLECVQDMDHENMFWYRQDPGLGLRLIYFSYDVKMKEKGDIPEGYSVSREKKERFSLILESASTNQTSMYLCVSSAVGLEGEETQYFGPGTRLLVL.

This clone was picked up many times. The J gene is TRBJ2-1, the V gene TRBV4-2; 12 bases map to TRBD2. V was pared by 0 bases and J by 9 bases, with 6 bases of the junction left unmatched. The CDR3 loop spans 16 amino acids. Germline V lookup: CDR1 LGHNA, CDR2 YNFKEQ. The CDR3 DNA sequence: TGTGCCAGCAGCCAAGATGAGCTAGCGGGAGGGGTTGAGCAGTTCTTC. Protein: CASSQDELAGGVEQFF.

This clone was counted many times. In DNA form, the CDR3 reads TGTGCCAGCAGTGCCCGAGGCCCCCTAAATGAAAAACTGTTTTTT. Its translation is CASSARGPLNEKLFF. The chain has TRBV6-1 and TRBJ1-4; D is uncertain. V shed 4 bases and J shed 5 bases, with 14 bases lying between them. This CDR3 contains 15 residues. In germline, CDR1 is MNHNS, CDR2 SASEGT.

This clone was detected once. V and J are TRBV7-3 and TRBJ2-1, with 10 bases lining up with TRBD2. This CDR3 has 15 residues. The trim removed 5 bases at V and 8 bases at J, leaving 9 bases unmatched. The V gene's germline CDR1 is SGHTA and CDR2 FQGTGA. The CDR3 DNA reads TGTGCCAGCAGCGCTAGCGGGGGCCGGGGGGATGAGCAGTTCTTC. As protein: CASSASGGRGDEQFF.

This clone was found many times. This rearrangement joins TRBV11-2 to TRBJ1-2; 11 bases map to TRBD1. The CDR3 consists of 17 residues. The V gene's germline CDR1 is SGHAT and CDR2 FQNNGV. The V and J ends lost 5 bases and 7 bases, in that order; junction bases with no gene match: 15. CDR3 coding DNA: TGTGCCAGCAGCCAATGGACAGGGGGCCGCCTGGGGGGTGGCTACACCTTC. It yields the protein CASSQWTGGRLGGGYTF. The full variable domain, completed using reference TRBV11-2 and TRBJ1-2, is EAGVAQSPRYKIIEKRQSVAFWCNPISGHATLYWYQQILGQGPKLLIQFQNNGVVDDSQLPKDRFSAERLKGVDSTLKIQPAKLEDSAVYLCASSQWTGGRLGGGYTFGSGTRLTVV.

This clone occurred many times. The chain uses TRBV6-1 and TRBJ2-6; D is uncertain. V lost 4 bases and J 1 base, leaving 8 bases between the germline ends. The CDR3 loop spans 15 amino acids. In germline, CDR1 is MNHNS, CDR2 SASEGT. The CDR3 DNA sequence: TGTGCCAGCAGTGTTACACATTCTGGGGCCAACGTCCTGACTTTC. This sequence encodes CASSVTHSGANVLTF.

The chain employs TRBV5-1 and TRBJ1-2; 7 bases are a match to TRBD1. V was clipped by 2 bases and J by 7 bases; unmatched bases: 11. Per germline, CDR1 SGHRS and CDR2 YFSETQ. The CDR3 is 15 amino acids. CDR3 sequence: CASSLEGQRSRGYTF. The CDR3 DNA is TGCGCCAGCAGCTTAGAGGGACAGCGATCTCGTGGCTACACCTTC.

The sample holds many counts of this clone. V gene TRBV13 combines with J gene TRBJ2-7; D possibly corresponds to TRBD1 (6 bases). V was cut by 5 bases and J by 2 bases, with 19 bases left in between. Germline V gives CDR1 PRHDT, CDR2 FYEKMQ (reference sequence). This CDR3 has 16 residues. This CDR3 is CASSIRQVGFTYEQYF. In nucleotides, the CDR3 is TGTGCCAGCAGCATCAGACAGGTCGGATTTACCTACGAGCAGTACTTC.

By share, this clone ranks as large (0.1 to 1%). The CDR3 loop is CASSESMGGTGELFF. Here the CDR3 DNA reads TGCGCCAGCAGTGAGTCGATGGGGGGAACCGGGGAGCTGTTTTTT. The chain is built from TRBV10-2 and TRBJ2-2; D may be TRBD2 (6 bases). Germline V gene sequence: CDR1 WSHSY, CDR2 SAAADI. V was trimmed by 0 bases and J by 5 bases, leaving 10 bases between them. This CDR3 is 15 amino acids long.

The chain carries TRBV5-4 and TRBJ2-2, with 11 bases fitting TRBD2. CDR3 size: 16 residues. With V trimmed by 1 base and J by 7 bases, 6 bases remained unmatched. In germline, CDR1 is SGHNT, CDR2 YYREEE (reference sequence). CDR3 sequence: CASSLNGLAGGGELFF. The CDR3 nucleotides read TGTGCCAGCAGCTTGAATGGGCTAGCGGGAGGCGGGGAGCTGTTTTTT.

A remark on this clone: The junction does not match germline at one end; this may be a read error. V gene TRBV20-1 combines with J gene TRBJ2-7; the D is unclear. This CDR3 is built from 13 residues. Germline CDR1 is DFQATT and CDR2 is SNEGSKA (reference sequence). DNA for the CDR3: TGCAGTGCCTATACGGGCTTAACCTACGAGCAGTACTTT. Its protein product is CSAYTGLTYEQYF.

This clone showed up many times. This chain connects TRBV28 to TRBJ2-7; a weak D match, TRBD1 (6 bases). Germline V gives CDR1 MDHEN, CDR2 SYDVKM. Trimming took off 8 bases at V and 4 bases at J, with 15 bases between the two ends. The CDR3 is 13 residues long. CDR3 sequence (DNA): TGTGCCAGCGAACCAGGGGTTGGGTACGAGCAGTACTTC. Encoded protein: CASEPGVGYEQYF.

This clone came up many times. The genes are TRBV6-1 and TRBJ2-4; D is unclear. CDR3 length: 14 residues. Germline V gives CDR1 MNHNS, CDR2 SASEGT. Deletions cut 5 bases from V and 7 bases from J, with 15 bases between. CDR3 amino acids: CASSPRLVSNIQYF. The DNA for the CDR3 is TGTGCCAGCAGTCCTCGTCTCGTATCGAACATTCAGTACTTC.

With regard to this clone: A read error may be the cause here, since a much bigger clone is one base away. Different DNA sequences within this sample yield the same CDR3. The gene calls are TRBV6-4 and TRBJ2-6; 9 bases match TRBD1. The CDR3 is made up of 17 amino acids. The V gene's germline CDR1 is MRHNA and CDR2 SNTAGT. CDR3 sequence reads: CASSGGDRAAGANVLTF. As DNA, the CDR3 is TGTGCCAGCAGTGGTGGGGACAGGGCTGCTGGGGCCAACGTCCTTACTTTC.

This clone was seen many times. The chain couples TRBV12-3 or TRBV12-4 to TRBJ2-6; D gene uncertain. Trimming shortened V by 3 bases and J by 4 bases, and 10 bases separated the two germline ends. CDR3 size: 15 residues. CDR3 protein: CASSFTLAGANVLTF. CDR3 coding DNA: TGTGCCAGCAGTTTCACCCTGGCAGGGGCCAACGTCCTGACTTTC.

This clone occurred many times. The chain links TRBV6-2 or TRBV6-3 to TRBJ2-7, with TRBD1 as a possible D gene (5 bases). Germline lookup yields CDR1 MNHEY and CDR2 SVGEGT. There are 13 residues in the CDR3. V was trimmed by 0 bases and J by 2 bases, leaving 5 bases between them. This CDR3 reads CASSYSDTYEQYV. The CDR3 region has the DNA TGTGCCAGCAGTTACTCGGACACCTACGAGCAGTACGTC.

A word on this clone: This clone may be a read error of a much larger clone one base away. The chain joins TRBV19 to TRBJ2-3; the D call may be TRBD1 or TRBD2 (5 bases each). Trimming stripped 1 base from V and 2 bases from J, with 19 bases between. Germline CDR1 LNHDA, CDR2 SQIVND (reference sequence). This CDR3 has 18 residues. CDR3 sequence: CASSIGGDVLGNTDTQYF. The CDR3 nucleotides are TGTGCCAGTAGTATAGGAGGGGATGTTTTGGGGAACACAGATACGCAGTATTTT.

The chain carries TRBV5-6 and TRBJ2-3; no reliable D call. V was pared by 0 bases and J by 2 bases, with 7 bases between. CDR1 and CDR2 from the germline V gene are SGHDT and YYEEEE. This CDR3 is built from 14 residues. The CDR3 DNA sequence: TGTGCCAGCAGCTTGGGGAGCTACACAGATACGCAGTATTTT. Its translation: CASSLGSYTDTQYF.

Concerning this clone: Other DNA sequences in the same sample also yield this CDR3. V and J are TRBV10-1 and TRBJ2-3; the D gene could be TRBD1 or TRBD2 (5 bases each). V was pared by 6 bases and J by 1 base, with 23 bases between. CDR1 is WNHNN and CDR2 is SYGVQD in the germline V gene (reference sequence). The CDR3 totals 18 residues. CDR3 coding DNA: TGCGCCAGCAGCTATAGAGGAGGCGACAGCGCCTGCACAGATACGCAGTATTTT. This sequence encodes CASSYRGGDSACTDTQYF.

To note about this clone: A read error may explain this, as a much larger clone is one base away. This chain links TRBV5-5 with TRBJ1-5; D is undetermined. Trimming pared 5 bases from V and 3 bases from J, leaving 9 bases between. The CDR3 covers 13 residues. Germline loops: CDR1 SGHKS, CDR2 YYEKEE (reference sequence). The CDR3 DNA follows: TGTGCCAGCAGGGAAGGGAACAATCAGCCCCAGCATTTT. Translating gives CASREGNNQPQHF.

Many counts were recorded for this clone. The V and J genes are TRBV11-1 and TRBJ1-2; D is uncertain. Trimming removed 1 base from V and 8 bases from J, with 23 bases in between. Per the germline V gene, CDR1 is SGHAT and CDR2 is FQDESV (reference sequence). There are 17 residues in the CDR3. The CDR3 DNA sequence: TGTGCCAGCAGCTTAGTTGGCCCTACCCTGAGCGCAAGCGGCTACACCTTC. Residues: CASSLVGPTLSASGYTF.